The 14 T cell receptor beta chains below come from one sample, sequenced in a study of blood T cell repertoires in COVID-19. Measured with immunoSEQ multiplex PCR; TCRdb has only the in-frame clones, and not every one. The table shows fewer than 300,000 clones, with approximately 82% occurring only once. The sample taken for sequencing was peripheral blood. Receptors were obtained from a woman in her 70s with active or convalescent COVID-19.

As concerns this clone: One end of the junction fails to match germline, which may point to a read error. The gene calls are TRBV7-7 and TRBJ2-1, with D possibly being TRBD2 (5 bases). Germline assignment: CDR1 SSHAT and CDR2 FNYEAQ (reference sequence). This CDR3 has 14 residues. Here the CDR3 DNA reads TGTGCTAGCAGCTTAACGTCGGGAAGCGATGAGCAGTTCTTC. Translating gives CASSLTSGSDEQFF.

The rearrangement links TRBV3-1 (or the pseudogene TRBV3-2) to TRBJ1-1; 7 bases agree with TRBD1. Germline V CDR1 and CDR2: LGHDT, YNNKEL (reference sequence). The CDR3 totals 17 residues. The junction had 14 bases not matched to a gene; V was cut back by 4 bases and J by 3 bases. CDR3 nucleotide sequence: TGTGCCAGCAGCCGTCACCTGAATACAGGGGTGGACACTGAAGCTTTCTTT. Translation gives CASSRHLNTGVDTEAFF.

V usage is TRBV6-5 and J usage is TRBJ2-1; TRBD2 might be the D (6 bases). Between the trimmed V and J ends, which lost 6 bases and 7 bases, there was a span of 10 bases. This CDR3 comprises 12 residues. Looked up from germline, CDR1 is MNHEY and CDR2 is SVGAGI. For the CDR3, the DNA is TGTGCCAGCAGCGCTAGCGATAATGAGCAGTTCTTC. As protein: CASSASDNEQFF.

This chain joins TRBV10-2 and TRBJ2-5, with 11 positions matching TRBD2. J was trimmed by 2 bases and V by 5 bases; bases with no gene match: 7. CDR1 and CDR2 from the germline V gene are WSHSY and SAAADI. This CDR3 is built from 16 residues. The CDR3 sequence is CASSSIAGGSQETQYF. CDR3 DNA sequence: TGCGCCAGCAGTTCTATAGCGGGGGGGTCACAAGAGACCCAGTACTTC.

CDR3 bases: TGTGCCAGCAGCTACGGGAGGAGGGGCTACGAGCAGTACTTC. Translated, it gives CASSYGRRGYEQYF. The J gene is TRBJ2-7, the V gene TRBV5-6; 7 bases agree with TRBD2. CDR3 length: 14 amino acids. V shed 3 bases, J shed 3 bases, and the junction held 6 bases outside the gene matches. Per the germline V gene, CDR1 is SGHDT and CDR2 is YYEEEE.

The genes are TRBV7-6 and TRBJ1-1; 7 bases fit TRBD1. Germline V CDR1 and CDR2: SGHVS, FNYEAQ. There are 16 residues in the CDR3. After removal of 5 bases from V and 2 bases from J, the junction contained 11 bases not matched to a gene. CDR3 in amino acids: CASSPTGTALNTEAFF. In DNA form, the CDR3 reads TGTGCCAGCAGCCCCACCGGGACAGCCTTAAACACTGAAGCTTTCTTT. Filled out from reference TRBV7-6 and TRBJ1-1, the complete variable domain reads GAGVSQSPRYKVTKRGQDVALRCDPISGHVSLYWYRQALGQGPEFLTYFNYEAQQDKSGLPNDRFSAERPEGSISTLTIQRTEQRDSAMYRCASSPTGTALNTEAFFGQGTRLTVV.

The chain carries TRBV9 and TRBJ2-1; D remains ambiguous. There are 14 residues in the CDR3. V dropped 0 bases and J dropped 3 bases, with 7 bases sitting between them. The germline gives CDR1 SGDLS, CDR2 YYNGEE. The DNA for the CDR3 is TGTGCCAGCAGCGTAGAAGCCTTCTACAATGAGCAGTTCTTC. This encodes CASSVEAFYNEQFF.

This sequence joins TRBV6-4 and TRBJ1-1; 9 positions agree with TRBD1. CDR3 length: 14 residues. V dropped 4 bases and J dropped 9; count of bases not matched to a gene: 9. From germline, CDR1 is MRHNA and CDR2 SNTAGT. CDR3 residues: CASSVGSGTGKAFF. In DNA form, the CDR3 reads TGTGCCAGCAGTGTCGGATCCGGGACAGGGAAAGCTTTCTTT.

The V call is TRBV5-5, the J call TRBJ1-6; the match to TRBD1 covers 7 bases. The CDR3 contains 18 residues. Germline V gives CDR1 SGHKS, CDR2 YYEKEE (reference sequence). V lost 0 bases, J lost 9 bases, and 15 bases stayed unmatched. The CDR3 reads CASSLAGSPRQGGSPLHF. CDR3 DNA: TGTGCCAGCAGCTTGGCCGGATCCCCGCGGCAGGGGGGTTCACCCCTCCACTTT.

This clone turned up a few times. V usage is TRBV5-1 and J usage is TRBJ2-1; D is unresolved. V dropped 7 bases and J dropped 0 bases, with 17 bases sitting between them. Per germline, CDR1 SGHRS and CDR2 YFSETQ. The length of the CDR3 is 16 residues. The CDR3: CASSRGVSSSYNEQFF. The CDR3 DNA follows: TGCGCCAGCTCCCGCGGCGTCTCGAGCTCCTACAATGAGCAGTTCTTC.

V is TRBV5-1 and J is TRBJ1-1; TRBD1 aligns across 9 bases. Germline CDR1 and CDR2: SGHRS and YFSETQ. CDR3 size: 14 residues. V shed 1 base and J 6 bases; nucleotides not matched to a gene: 4. The CDR3 coding sequence is TGCGCCAGCAGCTTGACAGGGGGCTCGGCTGAAGCTTTCTTT. This translates into CASSLTGGSAEAFF.

The chain employs TRBV5-1 and TRBJ1-3, with 8 bases aligning to TRBD1. The germline gives CDR1 SGHRS, CDR2 YFSETQ. This CDR3 is 16 amino acids long. With 4 bases clipped from V and 0 bases from J, the junction kept 6 bases outside the gene matches. CDR3 amino acids: CASSEGQVVSGNTIYF. The CDR3 DNA is TGCGCCAGCAGCGAGGGACAGGTGGTCTCTGGAAACACCATATATTTT.

This clone was seen a single time. The J gene is TRBJ2-4, the V gene TRBV13; D unclear. Germline lookup yields CDR1 PRHDT and CDR2 FYEKMQ (reference sequence). This CDR3 contains 14 residues. Deletions cut 5 bases from V and 4 bases from J, with 12 bases between. CDR3 amino acids: CASSPPADKNIQYF. CDR3 coding DNA: TGTGCCAGCAGCCCCCCCGCAGATAAAAACATTCAGTACTTC.

The chain carries TRBV28 and TRBJ1-6; D is unclear. V lost 2 bases and J lost 9, with 11 bases in between. This CDR3 spans 14 amino acids. Germline loops: CDR1 MDHEN, CDR2 SYDVKM. CDR3 sequence (DNA): TGTGCCAGCAGTTTAAACCCCCGGAGTTCACCCCTCCACTTT. Translating gives CASSLNPRSSPLHF.